The sequence of this T cell receptor (beta chain) was determined in a study of identical twins. The CDR3 spans 15 residues. Trimming at V came to 5 bases and at J to 8 bases, leaving 10 bases not matched to a gene. MiXCR, applied by TCRdb to the 5' RACE reads, yields one record per CDR3 protein. The sample has hundreds of thousands of distinct CDR3 sequences, approximately 6.1% seen once. This clonotype has more than one count but fewer than ten. V and J are TRBV12-3 or TRBV12-4 and TRBJ2-2; 8 bases are a match to TRBD1. The sequence came from a man between 18 and 29 years old in good health. The sample was naive T cells sorted from blood. CDR3 residues: CASSPDRGIAGELFF. DNA of the CDR3: TGTGCCAGCAGTCCAGACAGGGGCATAGCTGGGGAGCTGTTTTTT.